This TCR beta chain comes out of a study of blood T cell repertoires in COVID-19 (dated by TCRdb to 2020 to 2022). Regarding the study in general: Collaborator samples came from the United States, Italy and Spain and covered acute and convalescent phases of COVID-19. The prospective study material was composed of cDNA or gDNA derived from T cells, B-cell-depleted T cells, or PBMCs. The dataset comprised deeply sampled blood TCRbeta repertoires from subjects exposed to, actively infected with, or recovered from COVID-19. The repertoires were released in a freely available public database intended as a resource for research on the immune response to SARS-CoV-2. The samples were drawn from the first 160 participants of the ongoing ImmuneRACE study and from 1,254 subjects provided by 6 global collaborators. Sample metadata almost always included a de-identified subject ID, COVID-19 status, age in years and sex. Where HLA class I and class II types were available, the types were taken from metadata supplied by the sample provider, not from assay-based typing. General conclusions and limits of the study: Clinical and demographic metadata were provided uncurated, with the amount varying by source and participant.

On this clone: This clone's antigen is unknown. No per-base quality is available; no much larger clone lies one base away.

TCRbeta CDR3 regions were amplified from genomic DNA using the immunoSEQ Assay, a bias-controlled multiplex PCR. On the study's bioinformatics: Nucleated cell counts per sample were estimated from amplification of reference gene primers within the assay. To quantify the absolute abundance of each unique TCRbeta CDR3 rearrangement, sequence reads were collapsed and filtered. For each sample, productive Simpson clonality was calculated by taking the square root of Simpson's diversity index across productive rearrangements. The source is immuneACCESS, and TCRdb retained only in-frame sequences with V and J called. Part of the clones is not carried over; for the studies checked, unresolved V genes explain less than half of this, and the remainder is unexplained. V and J calls and clone size are copied from that table; D and trimming were computed from the DNA. The sample table shows roughly 250,000 clones, and roughly 84% are seen once. Clones ranked in the top ten supply 1.5% of the sample.

Another Seattle source contributed samples from volunteer blood donors who had recovered from COVID-19. Collaborating institutions collected whole blood in K2EDTA tubes following their own protocols. For TCRbeta analysis, collaborators shipped samples in one of three forms: frozen whole blood, isolated PBMCs, or DNA extracted from either of those sample types. The germline V gene encodes CDR1 SGHRS and CDR2 YFSETQ. From cysteine to phenylalanine, the CDR3 is 15 amino acids long. The entry retains the CDR3 DNA only, 45 bases that are in frame from base 1. Here V drops 4 bases and J drops 0 bases, and the junction holds 7 bases not matched to any gene.

The rearranged segments are TRBV5-1 and TRBJ2-7; a stretch of 7 junction bases matches TRBD1. The sequencing sample was made of peripheral blood. The TCR was taken from a woman aged 40 to 50 who had recovered from COVID-19. The sequenced DNA is TGCGCCAGCAGCACAAATAACAGGGGCTCCTACGAGCAGTACTTC. This is translated as CASSTNNRGSYEQYF.